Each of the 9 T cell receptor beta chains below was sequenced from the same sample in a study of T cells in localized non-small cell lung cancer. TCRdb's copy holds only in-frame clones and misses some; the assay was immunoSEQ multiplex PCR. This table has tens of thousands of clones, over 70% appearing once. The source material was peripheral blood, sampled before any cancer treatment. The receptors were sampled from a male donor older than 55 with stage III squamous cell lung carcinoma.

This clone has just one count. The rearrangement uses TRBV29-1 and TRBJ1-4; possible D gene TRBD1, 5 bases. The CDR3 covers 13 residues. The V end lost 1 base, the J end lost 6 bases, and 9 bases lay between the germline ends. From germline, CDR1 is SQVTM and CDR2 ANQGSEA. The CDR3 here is CSVEGGADEKLFF. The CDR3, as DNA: TGCAGCGTTGAAGGCGGGGCCGATGAAAAACTGTTTTTT.

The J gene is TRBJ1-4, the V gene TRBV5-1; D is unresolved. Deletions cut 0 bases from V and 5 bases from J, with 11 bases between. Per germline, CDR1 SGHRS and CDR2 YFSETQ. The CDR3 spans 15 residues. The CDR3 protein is CASSLVPGENEKLFF. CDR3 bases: TGCGCCAGCAGCTTGGTACCTGGGGAGAATGAAAAACTGTTTTTT.

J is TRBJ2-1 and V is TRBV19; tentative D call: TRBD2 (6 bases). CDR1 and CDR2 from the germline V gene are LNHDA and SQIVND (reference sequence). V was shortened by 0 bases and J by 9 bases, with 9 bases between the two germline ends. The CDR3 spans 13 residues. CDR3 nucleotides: TGTGCCAGTAGTATAGACGGGAGACTTGAGCAGTTCTTC. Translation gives CASSIDGRLEQFF.

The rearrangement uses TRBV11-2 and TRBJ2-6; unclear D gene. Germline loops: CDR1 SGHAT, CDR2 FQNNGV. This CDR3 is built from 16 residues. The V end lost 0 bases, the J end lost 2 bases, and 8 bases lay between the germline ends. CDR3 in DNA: TGTGCCAGCAGCTTAGAATTCCGGGCTGGGGCCAACGTCCTGACTTTC. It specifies CASSLEFRAGANVLTF.

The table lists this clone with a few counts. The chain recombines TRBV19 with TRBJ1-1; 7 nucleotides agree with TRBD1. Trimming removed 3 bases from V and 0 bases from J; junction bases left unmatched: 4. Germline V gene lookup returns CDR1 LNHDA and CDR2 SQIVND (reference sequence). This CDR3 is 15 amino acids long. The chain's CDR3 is CASSILGTVNTEAFF. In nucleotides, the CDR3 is TGTGCCAGTAGTATCCTTGGGACAGTGAACACTGAAGCTTTCTTT.

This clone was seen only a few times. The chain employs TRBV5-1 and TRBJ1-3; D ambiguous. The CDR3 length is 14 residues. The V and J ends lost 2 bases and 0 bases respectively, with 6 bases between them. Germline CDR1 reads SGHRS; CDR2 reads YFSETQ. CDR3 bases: TGCGCCAGCAGCTTCGACGGCTCTGGAAACACCATATATTTT. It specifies CASSFDGSGNTIYF.

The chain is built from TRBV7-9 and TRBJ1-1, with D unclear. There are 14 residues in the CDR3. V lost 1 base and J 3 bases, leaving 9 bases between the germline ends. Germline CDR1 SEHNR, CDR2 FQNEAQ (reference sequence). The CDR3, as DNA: TGTGCCAGCAGCTTAGGCAGCGGGGACACTGAAGCTTTCTTT. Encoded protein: CASSLGSGDTEAFF.

The CDR3 DNA reads TGTGCCAGCAGCTTGGACCGCAATCAGCCCCAGCATTTT. Its translation is CASSLDRNQPQHF. The chain uses TRBV7-8 and TRBJ1-5, with D unresolved. V was cut by 3 bases and J by 2 bases, with 5 bases left in between. CDR1 and CDR2 (germline): SGHVS, FQNEAQ. The CDR3 is 13 residues long.

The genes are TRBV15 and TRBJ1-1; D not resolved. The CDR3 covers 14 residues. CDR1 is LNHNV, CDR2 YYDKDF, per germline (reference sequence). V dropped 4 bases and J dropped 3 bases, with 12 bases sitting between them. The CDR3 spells CATSKRGLDTEAFF. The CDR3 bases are TGTGCCACCAGCAAGCGGGGATTGGACACTGAAGCTTTCTTT.